The 25 T cell receptor beta chains reported below all come from one sample, sequenced in a study of blood T cell repertoires in COVID-19. Assay: immunoSEQ multiplex PCR; the TCRdb copy retains only in-frame clones and omits some. The profile shows around 80,000 clones, approximately 86% of them singletons. The material sequenced was peripheral blood. Receptors originate from a woman older than 75 with acute or convalescent COVID-19.

This chain uses TRBV19 with TRBJ1-1; 12 bases are shared with TRBD1. In germline, CDR1 is LNHDA, CDR2 SQIVND (reference sequence). The CDR3 has 19 amino acids. V was clipped by 4 bases and J by 0 bases; unmatched bases: 12. The CDR3 DNA reads TGTGCCAGTAGTACCGGGACAGGGGGCGGAGGTTATGTGAACACTGAAGCTTTCTTT. This translates into CASSTGTGGGGYVNTEAFF.

The V gene is TRBV2, the J gene TRBJ2-5; TRBD2 is a possible D gene (5 bases). CDR3 length equals 13 residues. Trimming removed 11 bases at V and 1 base at J, with 14 bases between. Germline CDR1 reads SNHLY; CDR2 reads FYNNEI. The CDR3 loop reads CARMNRGQETQYF. CDR3 bases: TGTGCCCGGATGAACCGGGGCCAAGAGACCCAGTACTTC.

The chain has TRBV3-1 (or the pseudogene TRBV3-2) and TRBJ1-1; 7 bases match TRBD1. V dropped 4 bases and J dropped 4; count of bases not matched to a gene: 3. This CDR3 has 13 amino acids. Germline CDR1 is LGHDT and CDR2 is YNNKEL (reference sequence). CDR3 nucleotides: TGTGCCAGCAGCCCCGACAGGGTCACTGAAGCTTTCTTT. Its protein is CASSPDRVTEAFF.

This clone appeared a single time. V and J are TRBV27 and TRBJ1-1, with 10 bases lining up with TRBD1. The CDR3 is 16 amino acids. Germline CDR1 is MNHEY and CDR2 is SMNVEV (reference sequence). Trimming took 5 bases from V and 5 from J; bases not matched to a gene: 11. Here the CDR3 reads CASSPYRTGGDTEAFF. CDR3 sequence (DNA): TGTGCCAGCAGTCCTTATCGGACAGGGGGGGATACTGAAGCTTTCTTT.

This clone was detected a few times. V gene TRBV19 combines with J gene TRBJ1-5; possible D gene TRBD1, 5 bases. The germline gives CDR1 LNHDA, CDR2 SQIVND (reference sequence). Trimming pared 6 bases from V and 7 bases from J, leaving 19 bases between. The CDR3 sequence is 15 residues long. For the CDR3, the DNA is TGTGCCAGTAGCCGGGGGATAGGACGGGTCCAGCCCCAGCATTTT. This sequence encodes CASSRGIGRVQPQHF.

This chain joins TRBV18 and TRBJ2-7; 7 nucleotides agree with TRBD2. Trimming cost V 1 base and J 6 bases; bases outside gene matches: 9. The CDR3 length is 15 residues. CDR1 and CDR2 (germline): KGHSH, LQKENI. CDR3 sequence reads: CASSPQDGPGGEQYF. The CDR3 nucleotides read TGTGCCAGCTCACCACAGGACGGGCCGGGGGGCGAGCAGTACTTC. Variable domain in full (rest from reference TRBV18 and TRBJ2-7): NAGVMQNPRHLVRRRGQEARLRCSPMKGHSHVYWYRQLPEEGLKFMVYLQKENIIDESGMPKERFSAEFPKEGPSILRIQQVVRGDSAAYFCASSPQDGPGGEQYFGPGTRLTVT.

This clone showed up just a few times. The chain combines TRBV6-6 with TRBJ2-7, with D tentatively TRBD1 (6 bases). Germline V gene lookup returns CDR1 MNHNY and CDR2 SVGAGI (reference sequence). The CDR3 runs to 13 residues. Trimming removed 2 bases at V and 6 bases at J, with 11 bases between. The CDR3 here is CASSYPTGIEQYF. In DNA, the CDR3 is TGTGCCAGCAGTTACCCCACAGGGATCGAGCAGTACTTC.

J is TRBJ2-4 and V is TRBV11-2; tentatively, D is TRBD1 (6 bases). V was trimmed by 1 base and J by 9 bases, leaving 10 bases between them. The CDR3 runs to 13 residues. Germline V gene sequence: CDR1 SGHAT, CDR2 FQNNGV. In DNA form, the CDR3 reads TGTGCCAGCAGCTTAGTGCAGGGGATCATTCAGTACTTC. Its translation: CASSLVQGIIQYF.

V usage is TRBV5-5 and J usage is TRBJ2-2; perhaps TRBD2 as D (5 bases). Germline CDR1 and CDR2: SGHKS and YYEKEE (reference sequence). Trimming cost V 0 bases and J 4 bases, with 10 bases left between them. The CDR3 consists of 15 residues. CDR3 nucleotide sequence: TGTGCCAGCAGCTTGGGTGGGAGACCCACCGGGGAGCTGTTTTTT. Its translation: CASSLGGRPTGELFF.

The chain links TRBV29-1 to TRBJ2-1, with TRBD1 identical over 7 bases. The J segment lost 10 bases and the V segment lost 5 bases, leaving 11 bases of the junction unmatched. Germline V gene lookup returns CDR1 SQVTM and CDR2 ANQGSEA. The CDR3 is made up of 13 amino acids. The CDR3 DNA reads as TGCAGCGTTACCCCGATCCTGGGACAGGAGCAGTTCTTC. This codes for CSVTPILGQEQFF.

The rearrangement links TRBV4-2 to TRBJ2-1, with 9 bases that match TRBD2. The CDR3 runs to 16 residues. The J segment lost 6 bases and the V segment lost 0 bases, leaving 6 bases of the junction unmatched. CDR1 and CDR2 from the germline V gene are LGHNA and YNFKEQ. The CDR3 coding sequence is TGTGCCAGCAGCCAAGATGGACTAGCGCGGGGCAATGAGCAGTTCTTC. Translation: CASSQDGLARGNEQFF.

The rearrangement links TRBV18 to TRBJ1-2; TRBD1 aligns across 7 bases. The V gene end was trimmed by 6 bases and the J gene end by 5 bases; junction bases not matched to a gene: 9. This CDR3 has 14 residues. Germline V gene lookup returns CDR1 KGHSH and CDR2 LQKENI. DNA of the CDR3: TGTGCCAGCTCTCAAGACAGGGATGGGTATGGCTACACCTTC. Its protein is CASSQDRDGYGYTF.

The chain has TRBV6-6 and TRBJ1-4; a weak D match, TRBD1 (5 bases). The CDR3 runs to 14 residues. Germline V gene data show CDR1 as MNHNY and CDR2 as SVGAGI (reference sequence). The V end was cut by 4 bases, the J end by 4 bases, with 10 bases between. The CDR3 loop is CASSSWGVNEKLFF. The CDR3 DNA reads as TGTGCCAGCAGTTCCTGGGGGGTTAATGAAAAACTGTTTTTT.

This chain connects TRBV19 to TRBJ1-3, with 7 positions matching TRBD1. The CDR3 extends over 17 amino acids. V trimming: 2 bases; J trimming: 0 bases; junction bases outside the gene matches: 7. Germline V gene sequence: CDR1 LNHDA, CDR2 SQIVND (reference sequence). CDR3 in amino acids: CASSINTGASSGNTIYF. CDR3 nucleotide sequence: TGTGCCAGTAGTATAAACACAGGGGCAAGCTCTGGAAACACCATATATTTT.

The V call is TRBV10-2, the J call TRBJ2-7; 7 nucleotides agree with TRBD2. The CDR3 is made up of 13 amino acids. Germline CDR1 WSHSY, CDR2 SAAADI. After removal of 6 bases from V and 2 bases from J, the junction contained 4 bases not matched to a gene. The CDR3 DNA reads TGCGCCAGCAGCCAAGCGGGGCCCTACGAGCAGTACTTC. This codes for CASSQAGPYEQYF.

The chain joins TRBV13 to TRBJ2-2; TRBD2 matches at 14 bases. Germline CDR1 and CDR2: PRHDT and FYEKMQ (reference sequence). V shed 0 bases, J shed 0 bases, and the junction held 3 bases outside the gene matches. The CDR3 has 19 amino acids. CDR3 nucleotide sequence: TGTGCCAGCAGCTTAGGGGGACTAGCGGGAGTGCCGAACACCGGGGAGCTGTTTTTT. Protein product: CASSLGGLAGVPNTGELFF. The whole variable domain, filled in from reference TRBV13 and TRBJ2-2, reads AAGVIQSPRHLIKEKRETATLKCYPIPRHDTVYWYQQGPGQDPQFLISFYEKMQSDKGSIPDRFSAQQFSDYHSELNMSSLELGDSALYFCASSLGGLAGVPNTGELFFGEGSRLTVL.

This clone was found a few times. The chain couples TRBV18 to TRBJ1-3; D call uncertain. The CDR3 has 14 residues. V lost 2 bases, J lost 2 bases, and 7 bases lay in between. CDR1 and CDR2 from the germline V gene are KGHSH and LQKENI. The CDR3 sequence is CASSPDRAGNTIYF. The DNA for the CDR3 is TGTGCCAGCTCACCAGACCGGGCTGGAAACACCATATATTTT. Using reference TRBV18 and TRBJ1-3 for the parts outside the CDR3, the full variable domain is NAGVMQNPRHLVRRRGQEARLRCSPMKGHSHVYWYRQLPEEGLKFMVYLQKENIIDESGMPKERFSAEFPKEGPSILRIQQVVRGDSAAYFCASSPDRAGNTIYFGEGSWLTVV.

The chain couples TRBV29-1 to TRBJ1-5; D remains unclear. Germline lookup yields CDR1 SQVTM and CDR2 ANQGSEA. The CDR3 is 12 amino acids. The V end was cut by 4 bases, the J end by 7 bases, with 11 bases between. CDR3 region: CSVGVGGQPQHF. CDR3 sequence (DNA): TGCAGCGTTGGGGTGGGAGGCCAGCCCCAGCATTTT.

The chain carries TRBV4-2 and TRBJ2-1, with 7 positions matching TRBD2. The CDR3 is made up of 16 amino acids. V lost 1 base, J lost 0 bases, and 3 bases stayed unmatched. CDR1 and CDR2 from the germline V gene are LGHNA and YNFKEQ. As DNA, the CDR3 is TGTGCCAGCAGCCAAGTAGGCGGGAGCTCCTACAATGAGCAGTTCTTC. Amino acids: CASSQVGGSSYNEQFF.

A word on this clone: Compared with germline, one end of the junction differs, possibly owing to a read error. J is TRBJ2-7 and V is TRBV6-1, with TRBD2 matching over 8 bases. The CDR3 has 14 residues. Germline V CDR1 and CDR2: MNHNS, SASEGT. CDR3 region: CASREAGENSEQYF. The CDR3 DNA reads as TGTGCCAGCAGAGAAGCGGGAGAAAACTCCGAGCAGTACTTC.

The J gene is TRBJ2-1, the V gene TRBV29-1, with 7 bases identical to TRBD2. Trimming took 8 bases from V and 0 from J; bases not matched to a gene: 7. The germline gives CDR1 SQVTM, CDR2 ANQGSEA. The CDR3 covers 14 residues. The CDR3 DNA sequence: TGCAGCACGCAGCGGGACCGCTCCTACAATGAGCAGTTCTTC. As protein: CSTQRDRSYNEQFF.

The V call is TRBV7-2, the J call TRBJ2-7, with TRBD1 matching 7 bases. Germline CDR1 and CDR2: SGHTA and FQGNSA. Losses at the gene ends were 5 bases for V and 7 bases for J; bases not matched to a gene: 5. The CDR3 contains 12 residues. In DNA form, the CDR3 reads TGTGCCAGCAGCCCCGACAGGGTTGAGCAGTACTTC. It codes for CASSPDRVEQYF.

The chain is built from TRBV4-3 and TRBJ2-7; the match to TRBD2 covers 11 bases. The J segment lost 9 bases and the V segment lost 0 bases, leaving 7 bases of the junction unmatched. CDR1 is LGHNA and CDR2 is YSLEER in the germline V gene. This CDR3 is built from 15 residues. The CDR3 reads CASSQDRLAGGGQYF. CDR3 in DNA: TGCGCCAGCAGCCAAGATCGGCTAGCGGGAGGCGGGCAGTACTTC.

This clone was detected only a few times. The chain carries TRBV19 and TRBJ2-2; the D is unclear. Germline V gene lookup returns CDR1 LNHDA and CDR2 SQIVND (reference sequence). This CDR3 has 12 amino acids. Trimming took off 4 bases at V and 2 bases at J, with 2 bases between the two ends. In nucleotides, the CDR3 is TGTGCCAGTAGTACAAACACCGGGGAGCTGTTTTTT. Its protein product is CASSTNTGELFF.

The chain carries TRBV28 and TRBJ1-5; a weak D match, TRBD1 (6 bases). V lost 1 base, J lost 4 bases, and 17 bases lay in between. Germline V gene data show CDR1 as MDHEN and CDR2 as SYDVKM. CDR3 length: 17 residues. CDR3 in DNA: TGTGCCAGCAGTTTATACGGGAGGGAAGGGGGTAATCAGCCCCAGCATTTT. Its protein product is CASSLYGREGGNQPQHF.